Given below is one TCR beta chain in context. Its antigen remains unidentified. The input lacks base qualities; no much larger clone sits a single base away. This sample was included in a study of patients and donors after allogeneic stem cell transplantation (TCRdb year 2020). Library creation used RT-PCR. The run used a NextSeq 550. Clones were called with MiXCR by TCRdb after fastp trimmed the public reads at Q25, and only in-frame beta chains were retained. Each entry merges the rows of one CDR3 protein and shows their most common DNA and genes. The sample table lists over 65,000 distinct CDR3 sequences, about 26% of them with a count of one. The ten top clones hold around a quarter of the sample. The germline V gene supplies CDR1 LGHNA and CDR2 YNFKEQ. V has 1 base trimmed and J has 3 bases trimmed; junction bases matching no gene number 12. From its cysteine to its phenylalanine, the CDR3 spans 18 amino acids. The retained sequence is limited to the CDR3, 54 bases, with the frame set at the first base.

The chain is made from TRBV4-2 and TRBJ2-3; 8 middle bases align to TRBD2. The sample taken for sequencing was blood, either unsorted or a sorted T cell fraction (not recorded which). The clonotype was recovered from a human donor who was either an allogeneic HSCT recipient or a stem cell or donor lymphocyte infusion donor (not recorded which). It is not recorded whose cells these are; they may come from a transplant donor. The DNA sequence reads TGTGCCAGCAGCCAAGCGGGAGGGCCAGGAGTGGGTACAGATACGCAGTATTTT. Translation gives CASSQAGGPGVGTDTQYF.